Shown below are 18 T cell receptor beta chains from a single sample sequenced in a study of blood T cell repertoires in COVID-19. Clones were sequenced by immunoSEQ multiplex PCR, and TCRdb holds only the in-frame ones, with some missing. The sample holds roughly 200,000 clones, around 91% seen once. Source material: peripheral blood. These receptors were collected from a man aged 50-60 years with acute or convalescent COVID-19.

J is TRBJ1-1 and V is TRBV14; 8 nucleotides align to TRBD1. The J segment lost 7 bases and the V segment lost 4 bases, leaving 5 bases of the junction unmatched. CDR3 length: 13 amino acids. Germline loops: CDR1 SGHDN, CDR2 FVKESK. This CDR3 reads CASSPGTGLEAFF. The CDR3 bases are TGTGCCAGCAGCCCCGGGACAGGACTTGAAGCTTTCTTT.

This sequence joins TRBV28 and TRBJ2-1; TRBD2 matches at 9 bases. Germline values: CDR1 MDHEN, CDR2 SYDVKM. Germline trimming cut 5 bases from V and 9 bases from J; bases unmatched to any gene: 17. The CDR3 covers 17 residues. The DNA of the CDR3 is TGTGCCAGCAGTGCAACTACGGGGAGCGGGAGGACCCCTGAGCAGTTCTTC. It translates to CASSATTGSGRTPEQFF.

This chain joins TRBV9 and TRBJ2-2; D gene ambiguous. The germline V gene has CDR1 SGDLS and CDR2 YYNGEE. The CDR3 covers 15 residues. Trimming cost V 0 bases and J 3 bases, with 9 bases left between them. DNA of the CDR3: TGTGCCAGCAGCGTAGCTACCTCGGACACCGGGGAGCTGTTTTTT. Protein product: CASSVATSDTGELFF.

The V gene is TRBV2, the J gene TRBJ2-5; tentatively, D is TRBD2 (5 bases). Germline assignment: CDR1 SNHLY and CDR2 FYNNEI. The CDR3 extends over 14 amino acids. Trimming shortened V by 2 bases and J by 2 bases, and 9 bases separated the two germline ends. The CDR3 protein is CASSESRRQETQYF. The DNA for the CDR3 is TGTGCCAGCAGTGAATCGCGGAGGCAAGAGACCCAGTACTTC. The variable domain in full, completed from reference TRBV2 and TRBJ2-5, reads EPEVTQTPSHQVTQMGQEVILRCVPISNHLYFYWYRQILGQKVEFLVSFYNNEISEKSEIFDDQFSVERPDGSNFTLKIRSTKLEDSAMYFCASSESRRQETQYFGPGTRLLVL.

The genes are TRBV7-9 and TRBJ1-1; the D is unclear. CDR3 length: 13 amino acids. Trimming stripped 1 base from V and 8 bases from J, with 11 bases between. Looked up from germline, CDR1 is SEHNR and CDR2 is FQNEAQ (reference sequence). DNA for the CDR3: TGTGCCAGCAGCTTAGATAATCACGGGGAAGCTTTCTTT. It yields the protein CASSLDNHGEAFF.

The chain employs TRBV6-5 and TRBJ2-3; weak D call: TRBD2 (5 bases). This CDR3 comprises 14 residues. From germline, CDR1 is MNHEY and CDR2 SVGAGI. V dropped 4 bases and J dropped 3 bases, with 11 bases sitting between them. The CDR3 protein is CASSSQLETDTQYF. CDR3 nucleotide sequence: TGTGCCAGCAGTTCCCAACTAGAGACAGATACGCAGTATTTT.

The chain recombines TRBV19 with TRBJ1-2, with TRBD1 matching over 7 bases. V shed 2 bases, J shed 6 bases, and the junction held 12 bases outside the gene matches. The CDR3 contains 16 residues. Looked up from germline, CDR1 is LNHDA and CDR2 is SQIVND (reference sequence). CDR3 nucleotide sequence: TGTGCCAGTAGTATACCAGACAGGGTTCCTCGCCATGGCTACACCTTC. It encodes CASSIPDRVPRHGYTF.

This chain links TRBV11-2 with TRBJ2-3, with 10 bases fitting TRBD2. Germline CDR1 and CDR2: SGHAT and FQNNGV. This CDR3 has 19 residues. The ends lost 2 bases at V and 2 bases at J; junction bases unmatched: 13. The CDR3 nucleotides read TGTGCCAGCAGCTTAAGACTGAGGGGAAGCGGGGGGGTCACAGATACGCAGTATTTT. It yields the protein CASSLRLRGSGGVTDTQYF. Filled out from reference TRBV11-2 and TRBJ2-3, the complete variable domain reads EAGVAQSPRYKIIEKRQSVAFWCNPISGHATLYWYQQILGQGPKLLIQFQNNGVVDDSQLPKDRFSAERLKGVDSTLKIQPAKLEDSAVYLCASSLRLRGSGGVTDTQYFGPGTRLTVL.

The chain carries TRBV6-5 and TRBJ1-1, with 10 positions matching TRBD1. Germline CDR1 and CDR2: MNHEY and SVGAGI. This CDR3 is built from 14 residues. V lost 7 bases and J lost 7; bases outside the gene matches: 9. In nucleotides, the CDR3 is TGTGCCAGCACTCGGGACAGGGGCTTGGGTGAAGCTTTCTTT. This translates into CASTRDRGLGEAFF.

The CDR3 DNA sequence: TGTGCCAGCAGTTACTCGATTCAGGGTGCCCAGCATTTT. Encoded protein: CASSYSIQGAQHF. The chain uses TRBV6-2 or TRBV6-3 and TRBJ1-5; tentatively, D is TRBD1 (5 bases). Looked up from germline, CDR1 is MNHEY and CDR2 is SVGEGT. V lost 0 bases to trimming and J lost 11 bases, with 11 bases between them. CDR3 length: 13 residues.

CDR3 DNA sequence: TGCGCCAGTCTCCTGGGCGGGTCTGGCGACACCGGGGAGCTGTTTTTT. Translating it yields CASLLGGSGDTGELFF. The rearrangement uses TRBV5-1 and TRBJ2-2, with D possibly matching TRBD2 (5 bases). V lost 8 bases and J lost 3, with 20 bases in between. Looked up from germline, CDR1 is SGHRS and CDR2 is YFSETQ. This CDR3 has 16 amino acids.

The chain is built from TRBV5-1 and TRBJ1-4, with TRBD1 as a possible D gene (5 bases). Germline CDR1 is SGHRS and CDR2 is YFSETQ. Trimming removed 0 bases from V and 0 bases from J, with 9 bases in between. The CDR3 loop spans 16 amino acids. The CDR3 spells CASSLEGEATNEKLFF. Written as DNA, the CDR3 is TGCGCCAGCAGCTTGGAAGGGGAGGCAACTAATGAAAAACTGTTTTTT. The whole variable domain, filled in from reference TRBV5-1 and TRBJ1-4, reads KAGVTQTPRYLIKTRGQQVTLSCSPISGHRSVSWYQQTPGQGLQFLFEYFSETQRNKGNFPGRFSGRQFSNSRSEMNVSTLELGDSALYLCASSLEGEATNEKLFFGSGTQLSVL.

This sequence joins TRBV12-5 and TRBJ1-1, with TRBD1 as a possible D gene (6 bases). CDR3 length equals 15 residues. The ends were cut back, 3 bases at V and 2 bases at J, with 13 bases in the middle. CDR1 and CDR2 from the germline V gene are LGHNT and FRNRAP. CDR3 sequence: CASGLRQALNTEAFF. In nucleotides, the CDR3 is TGTGCTAGTGGTTTAAGACAGGCCCTAAACACTGAAGCTTTCTTT.

The chain uses TRBV5-6 and TRBJ2-5, with 10 bases identical to TRBD1. This CDR3 spans 16 amino acids. The ends lost 4 bases at V and 7 bases at J; junction bases unmatched: 13. Germline V gene lookup returns CDR1 SGHDT and CDR2 YYEEEE. CDR3 residues: CASSEHPGQGIATQYF. Written as DNA, the CDR3 is TGTGCCAGCAGCGAACACCCGGGACAGGGGATTGCGACCCAGTACTTC.

The CDR3 DNA is TGTGCCAGCCTATCGGGGGGGCAGACCGGGGAGCTGTTTTTT. This codes for CASLSGGQTGELFF. The V call is TRBV28, the J call TRBJ2-2, with 8 bases matching TRBD2. The ends lost 8 bases at V and 5 bases at J; junction bases unmatched: 7. Germline CDR1 MDHEN, CDR2 SYDVKM. CDR3 length: 14 residues.

The chain uses TRBV4-1 and TRBJ2-6, with 9 nucleotides matching TRBD2. Germline values: CDR1 MGHRA, CDR2 YSYEKL. Trimming cost V 5 bases and J 0 bases; bases outside gene matches: 5. The CDR3 contains 17 residues. The CDR3 reads CASSNGLANSGANVLTF. The CDR3 bases are TGCGCCAGCAGCAATGGACTAGCGAACTCTGGGGCCAACGTCCTGACTTTC.

CDR3 protein: CASSLNPPGQGYGYTF. The CDR3 DNA follows: TGTGCCAGCAGCTTAAACCCTCCCGGACAGGGCTATGGCTACACCTTC. The chain carries TRBV7-3 and TRBJ1-2; 8 nucleotides agree with TRBD1. The CDR3 has 16 amino acids. The germline V gene encodes CDR1 SGHTA and CDR2 FQGTGA. J gave up 4 bases and V 1 base, and 8 bases lay outside the gene matches. The entire variable domain, with the rest obtained from reference TRBV7-3 and TRBJ1-2, is as follows: GAGVSQTPSNKVTEKGKYVELRCDPISGHTALYWYRQSLGQGPEFLIYFQGTGAADDSGLPNDRFFAVRPEGSVSTLKIQRTERGDSAVYLCASSLNPPGQGYGYTFGSGTRLTVV.

This CDR3 is CASNPAGQGFQPQHF. CDR3 DNA sequence: TGTGCCAGCAACCCCGCGGGACAGGGCTTTCAGCCCCAGCATTTT. V gene TRBV6-2 or TRBV6-3 combines with J gene TRBJ1-5, with TRBD1 identical over 9 bases. The CDR3 length is 15 residues. With V trimmed by 7 bases and J by 6 bases, 10 bases remained unmatched. CDR1 and CDR2 (germline): MNHEY, SVGEGT.